These 25 T cell receptor beta chains share one sample of origin, sequenced in a study of cytomegalovirus exposure and HLA in healthy donors. The PCR ran on 60 Vbeta and 13 Jbeta primers. The assay was immunoSEQ multiplex PCR, and TCRdb's table has in-frame clones only and misses some. Its clone listing holds around 130,000 clones. The specimen sequenced was PBMCs. The receptors stem from a woman between 35 and 50 years old in good health and CMV-seronegative.

The chain joins TRBV5-6 to TRBJ2-7, with TRBD2 as a possible D gene (6 bases). The germline V and J ends were trimmed by 2 bases and 1 base, with 10 bases remaining between them. This CDR3 has 14 amino acids. Germline lookup yields CDR1 SGHDT and CDR2 YYEEEE. The CDR3 sequence: CASSFGGASYEQYF. CDR3 coding DNA: TGTGCCAGCAGCTTTGGCGGGGCGTCCTACGAGCAGTACTTC. The full variable domain, its missing parts supplied by reference TRBV5-6 and TRBJ2-7, is DAGVTQSPTHLIKTRGQQVTLRCSPKSGHDTVSWYQQALGQGPQFIFQYYEEEERQRGNFPDRFSGHQFPNYSSELNVNALLLGDSALYLCASSFGGASYEQYFGPGTRLTVT.

The V call is TRBV28, the J call TRBJ2-1; D unclear. V was cut by 5 bases and J by 4 bases, with 9 bases left in between. This CDR3 contains 13 residues. Germline lookup yields CDR1 MDHEN and CDR2 SYDVKM. CDR3 sequence (DNA): TGTGCCAGCAGTCCGATCGGTTACAATGAGCAGTTCTTC. Translation gives CASSPIGYNEQFF.

The chain recombines TRBV2 with TRBJ1-2; D unresolved. V lost 2 bases and J lost 4, with 14 bases in between. Germline V gives CDR1 SNHLY, CDR2 FYNNEI. CDR3 length: 15 residues. The CDR3 DNA reads TGTGCCAGCAGTGAATCAGGTGACACCCTCTATGGCTACACCTTC. This sequence encodes CASSESGDTLYGYTF. Full variable domain (outside the CDR3, taken from reference TRBV2 and TRBJ1-2): EPEVTQTPSHQVTQMGQEVILRCVPISNHLYFYWYRQILGQKVEFLVSFYNNEISEKSEIFDDQFSVERPDGSNFTLKIRSTKLEDSAMYFCASSESGDTLYGYTFGSGTRLTVV.

The V call is TRBV21-1, the J call TRBJ2-2; the DNA was not used to check the table's D call, TRBD2. TRBV21-1 is noted as a pseudogene. The CDR3 is made up of 11 amino acids. As DNA, the CDR3 is TGTGCCAGCACCGAGGGAGGGGAGCTGTTTTTT. Amino acid sequence: CASTEGGELFF.

The J gene is TRBJ1-6, the V gene TRBV7-6; 7 bases are shared with TRBD1. The CDR3 covers 14 residues. The J segment lost 7 bases and the V segment lost 6 bases, leaving 6 bases of the junction unmatched. CDR1 SGHVS and CDR2 FNYEAQ come from the germline V gene. In DNA, the CDR3 is TGTGCCAGCAGTCCGGGACAGCCCAATTCACCCCTCCACTTT. Translation gives CASSPGQPNSPLHF.

This rearrangement joins TRBV29-1 to TRBJ1-2, with D maybe TRBD1 (6 bases). The germline V gene has CDR1 SQVTM and CDR2 ANQGSEA. This CDR3 contains 13 residues. The V gene lost 1 base and the J gene lost 6 bases, with 12 bases spanning the gap. The CDR3 DNA reads as TGCAGCGTTGAAGTAACAGGGTCTGATGGCTACACCTTC. The encoded protein is CSVEVTGSDGYTF. Variable domain in full (rest from reference TRBV29-1 and TRBJ1-2): SAVISQKPSRDICQRGTSLTIQCQVDSQVTMMFWYRQQPGQSLTLIATANQGSEATYESGFVIDKFPISRPNLTFSTLTVSNMSPEDSSIYLCSVEVTGSDGYTFGSGTRLTVV.

The chain couples TRBV7-9 to TRBJ1-4; unclear D gene. With 2 bases removed from V and 0 bases from J, the gap between germline ends came to 7 bases. Germline V gives CDR1 SEHNR, CDR2 FQNEAQ (reference sequence). This CDR3 is 15 amino acids long. The CDR3 coding sequence is TGTGCCAGCAGCTTATTCGGAGCAACTAATGAAAAACTGTTTTTT. Translation: CASSLFGATNEKLFF. The variable domain in full, completed from reference TRBV7-9 and TRBJ1-4, reads DTGVSQNPRHKITKRGQNVTFRCDPISEHNRLYWYRQTLGQGPEFLTYFQNEAQLEKSRLLSDRFSAERPKGSFSTLEIQRTEQGDSAMYLCASSLFGATNEKLFFGSGTQLSVL.

The chain joins TRBV28 to TRBJ2-5; the match to TRBD1 covers 8 bases. The CDR3 runs 15 residues. Germline CDR1 reads MDHEN; CDR2 reads SYDVKM. V lost 2 bases, J lost 3 bases, and 5 bases stayed unmatched. Here the CDR3 reads CASSLRRQGKETQYF. CDR3 in DNA: TGTGCCAGCAGTTTACGCCGACAGGGGAAAGAGACCCAGTACTTC.

The chain has TRBV10-2 and TRBJ1-2; D is unresolved. V shed 1 base and J shed 2 bases, with 5 bases lying between them. Germline V gene sequence: CDR1 WSHSY, CDR2 SAAADI. The CDR3 sequence is 13 residues long. This chain's CDR3 is CASSEWANYGYTF. The CDR3 DNA reads TGCGCCAGCAGTGAGTGGGCCAACTATGGCTACACCTTC.

The chain carries TRBV4-2 and TRBJ2-2; 15 positions match TRBD2. J was trimmed by 4 bases and V by 0 bases; bases with no gene match: 15. Germline V gene sequence: CDR1 LGHNA, CDR2 YNFKEQ. The CDR3 loop spans 22 amino acids. In DNA, the CDR3 is TGTGCCAGCAGCCAAGATAGGACTAGCGGGGGGGTAAGACCCTTTTTCACCGGGGAGCTGTTTTTT. Translating it yields CASSQDRTSGGVRPFFTGELFF.

The rearrangement uses TRBV7-3 and TRBJ2-1, with TRBD1 identical over 7 bases. The CDR3 loop spans 15 amino acids. The J segment lost 8 bases and the V segment lost 5 bases, leaving 12 bases of the junction unmatched. Germline V lookup: CDR1 SGHTA, CDR2 FQGTGA. The CDR3 sequence: CASSPRQGVWDEQFF. The CDR3 DNA follows: TGTGCCAGCAGCCCCCGACAGGGAGTTTGGGATGAGCAGTTCTTC.

J is TRBJ2-5 and V is TRBV7-2; 9 bases align to TRBD1. Germline-derived CDR1 and CDR2 are SGHTA and FQGNSA. V lost 6 bases to trimming and J lost 4 bases; unmatched junction nucleotides: 9. The CDR3 has 15 amino acids. This CDR3 is CASSLQGASGETQYF. Written as DNA, the CDR3 is TGTGCCAGCAGTTTACAGGGGGCCTCGGGAGAGACCCAGTACTTC. The full variable domain, with the rest looked up from reference TRBV7-2 and TRBJ2-5, is GAGVSQSPSNKVTEKGKDVELRCDPISGHTALYWYRQSLGQGLEFLIYFQGNSAPDKSGLPSDRFSAERTGGSVSTLTIQRTQQEDSAVYLCASSLQGASGETQYFGPGTRLLVL.

J is TRBJ1-1 and V is TRBV7-9; D perhaps matches TRBD1 (5 bases). Trimming took 1 base from V and 8 from J, leaving 8 bases between them. Germline assignment: CDR1 SEHNR and CDR2 FQNEAQ (reference sequence). This CDR3 has 12 amino acids. The CDR3 region is CASSLEGLEAFF. CDR3 sequence (DNA): TGTGCCAGCAGCTTAGAGGGGTTGGAAGCTTTCTTT.

The V call is TRBV7-8, the J call TRBJ2-4, with 10 bases fitting TRBD1. CDR3 length equals 15 residues. Germline trimming cut 3 bases from V and 6 bases from J; bases unmatched to any gene: 5. Germline loops: CDR1 SGHVS, CDR2 FQNEAQ. The CDR3 DNA follows: TGTGCCAGCAGCTTCTCCGGACAGGGGGGAAACATTCAGTACTTC. This gives the protein CASSFSGQGGNIQYF. The variable domain in full, completed from reference TRBV7-8 and TRBJ2-4, reads GAGVSQSPRYKVAKRGQDVALRCDPISGHVSLFWYQQALGQGPEFLTYFQNEAQLDKSGLPSDRFFAERPEGSVSTLKIQRTQQEDSAVYLCASSFSGQGGNIQYFGAGTRLSVL.

This chain uses TRBV7-3 with TRBJ2-1, with 10 bases fitting TRBD2. V was pared by 5 bases and J by 5 bases, with 6 bases of the junction left unmatched. The CDR3 contains 15 residues. Looked up from germline, CDR1 is SGHTA and CDR2 is FQGTGA. CDR3 region: CASSPGLAVHNEQFF. CDR3 in DNA: TGTGCCAGCAGCCCCGGACTAGCGGTGCACAATGAGCAGTTCTTC. The whole variable domain, filled in from reference TRBV7-3 and TRBJ2-1, reads GAGVSQTPSNKVTEKGKYVELRCDPISGHTALYWYRQSLGQGPEFLIYFQGTGAADDSGLPNDRFFAVRPEGSVSTLKIQRTERGDSAVYLCASSPGLAVHNEQFFGPGTRLTVL.

V is TRBV29-1 and J is TRBJ1-5; TRBD1 agrees at 7 bases. V shed 6 bases, J shed 4 bases, and the junction held 6 bases outside the gene matches. This CDR3 has 13 residues. Germline CDR1 SQVTM, CDR2 ANQGSEA. The CDR3 DNA is TGCAGCGTCCAACAGGGGATAAATCAGCCCCAGCATTTT. Protein: CSVQQGINQPQHF.

The rearrangement uses TRBV28 and TRBJ1-4; D is perhaps TRBD1 (6 bases). The V end lost 3 bases, the J end lost 8 bases, and 16 bases lay between the germline ends. The CDR3 is 15 amino acids. The germline V gene has CDR1 MDHEN and CDR2 SYDVKM. The CDR3 region is CASSFPRGSGEKLFF. The CDR3 region has the DNA TGTGCCAGCAGTTTCCCCAGGGGAAGTGGCGAAAAACTGTTTTTT.

V usage is TRBV19 and J usage is TRBJ1-3, with 8 positions matching TRBD1. Per the germline V gene, CDR1 is LNHDA and CDR2 is SQIVND (reference sequence). The V gene end was trimmed by 6 bases and the J gene end by 4 bases; junction bases not matched to a gene: 8. The CDR3 has 15 amino acids. The CDR3, as DNA: TGTGCCAGTAGCCATCGGACAGGGAACGGAAACACCATATATTTT. Translating it yields CASSHRTGNGNTIYF.

This chain joins TRBV2 and TRBJ2-2; 10 bases align to TRBD1. CDR1 and CDR2 from the germline V gene are SNHLY and FYNNEI. The CDR3 totals 15 residues. Germline trimming cut 5 bases from V and 4 bases from J; bases unmatched to any gene: 4. The CDR3: CASSSDRGGTGELFF. CDR3 DNA: TGTGCCAGCAGTTCGGACAGGGGGGGCACCGGGGAGCTGTTTTTT.

For this clone: Compared with germline, one end of the junction differs, possibly owing to a read error. The chain combines TRBV27 with TRBJ2-3; tentative D call: TRBD2 (5 bases). This CDR3 region has 8 residues. In germline, CDR1 is MNHEY, CDR2 SMNVEV (reference sequence). In nucleotides, the CDR3 is TGTGCCAGCTCGGGAAGGGATTTT. Its protein product is CASSGRDF.

The rearrangement uses TRBV15 and TRBJ2-7; D gene uncertain. The CDR3 has 14 amino acids. V lost 1 base and J lost 1, with 8 bases in between. Germline values: CDR1 LNHNV, CDR2 YYDKDF (reference sequence). The CDR3 protein is CATSRVGQSYEQYF. CDR3 in DNA: TGTGCCACCAGCAGAGTCGGTCAATCCTACGAGCAGTACTTC.

The chain combines TRBV15 with TRBJ1-4, with D maybe TRBD1 (5 bases). The CDR3 extends over 14 amino acids. V was cut by 5 bases and J by 2 bases, with 9 bases left in between. In germline, CDR1 is LNHNV, CDR2 YYDKDF (reference sequence). CDR3 sequence: CATSLGQTNEKLFF. The CDR3 DNA reads TGTGCCACCAGCCTGGGGCAGACTAATGAAAAACTGTTTTTT.

CDR3 nucleotide sequence: TGTGCCAGCGCCCATCCCCGGGGTAACTATGGCTACACCTTC. Protein product: CASAHPRGNYGYTF. The rearrangement joins TRBV7-9 to TRBJ1-2; D uncertain. Trimming removed 8 bases at V and 1 base at J, with 14 bases between. Per the germline V gene, CDR1 is SEHNR and CDR2 is FQNEAQ (reference sequence). The CDR3 is 14 residues long.

The V and J genes are TRBV9 and TRBJ2-4; 7 bases are shared with TRBD1. J was trimmed by 2 bases and V by 3 bases; bases with no gene match: 8. The germline V gene has CDR1 SGDLS and CDR2 YYNGEE. This CDR3 comprises 16 residues. The CDR3, as DNA: TGTGCCAGCAGCGGCAGACAGGGAGATACCAAAAACATTCAGTACTTC. It yields the protein CASSGRQGDTKNIQYF.

The chain recombines TRBV19 with TRBJ2-1; D not certain. This CDR3 is built from 14 residues. CDR1 and CDR2 from the germline V gene are LNHDA and SQIVND (reference sequence). V lost 2 bases to trimming and J lost 1 base, with 6 bases between them. The CDR3 DNA reads as TGTGCCAGTAGTATATCCCAGTCCTACAATGAGCAGTTCTTC. Amino acid sequence: CASSISQSYNEQFF.